This TCR beta chain is drawn from a study of T cell repertoires in cytomegalovirus infection. Overall study context: CMV infection plus the matching HLA type was flagged by public TCR beta signatures. Study-wide points: Ex vivo responses were dominated by HLA-C-restricted CMV-specific TCR beta clonotypes. Summed public TCR beta family frequency identified CMV carriers bearing the relevant HLA.

TCRdb reprocessed the reads with MiXCR, giving one entry per CDR3 protein. The data show just under 500,000 distinct CDR3 sequences, 25% to 35% seen once. Of note for this clonotype: Antigen: not known.

Germline V gene sequence: CDR1 MGHRA, CDR2 YSYEKL. This CDR3 comprises 14 residues. V was pared by 7 bases and J by 5 bases, with 8 bases of the junction left unmatched. The V and J genes are TRBV4-1 and TRBJ2-3; 8 bases are a match to TRBD2. The sample in question was cultured PBMCs, obtained from culture after CMV antigen stimulation. This clonotype originated in a human donor in good health (CMV status not recorded). Some clones in this sample may be carry-over from other donors' samples. The CDR3 DNA reads as TGCGCCAGCACAAGCGGGAGAATGTTAGATACGCAGTATTTT. This encodes CASTSGRMLDTQYF.